The 19 T cell receptor beta chains listed next were all sequenced from one sample in a study of T cell responses to AZD1222 COVID-19 vaccine. Measured with immunoSEQ multiplex PCR; TCRdb has only the in-frame clones, and not every one. The repertoire holds tens of thousands of clones, with over 60% as singletons. The source was peripheral blood, collected on day 0 of AZD1222 vaccination. All receptors come from an adult in good health.

The rearrangement uses TRBV19 and TRBJ1-1; 7 bases are a match to TRBD1. Germline trimming cut 7 bases from V and 0 bases from J; bases unmatched to any gene: 5. CDR3 length equals 14 residues. Germline V gives CDR1 LNHDA, CDR2 SQIVND (reference sequence). The CDR3 spells CASTEGQMNTEAFF. CDR3 in DNA: TGTGCCAGTACCGAGGGACAGATGAACACTGAAGCTTTCTTT. The full variable domain, with the rest looked up from reference TRBV19 and TRBJ1-1, is DGGITQSPKYLFRKEGQNVTLSCEQNLNHDAMYWYRQDPGQGLRLIYYSQIVNDFQKGDIAEGYSVSREKKESFPLTVTSAQKNPTAFYLCASTEGQMNTEAFFGQGTRLTVV.

The chain combines TRBV30 with TRBJ1-1; D unresolved. The V end was cut by 2 bases, the J end by 1 base, with 8 bases between. The germline gives CDR1 GTSNPN, CDR2 SVGIG (reference sequence). This CDR3 comprises 13 residues. The CDR3 reads CAWSPSENTEAFF. The DNA for the CDR3 is TGTGCCTGGAGTCCGTCGGAGAACACTGAAGCTTTCTTT.

The chain has TRBV19 and TRBJ2-1; the D gene is possibly TRBD2 (6 bases). Trimming removed 10 bases at V and 4 bases at J, with 17 bases between. CDR3 length equals 14 residues. The germline V gene encodes CDR1 LNHDA and CDR2 SQIVND (reference sequence). The CDR3 is CATGRRGGYNEQFF. The CDR3, as DNA: TGTGCCACGGGGCGGCGGGGTGGTTACAATGAGCAGTTCTTC.

This chain uses TRBV3-1 (or the pseudogene TRBV3-2) with TRBJ2-1; maybe TRBD2 (5 bases). The V end lost 2 bases, the J end lost 8 bases, and 16 bases lay between the germline ends. Germline V lookup: CDR1 LGHDT, CDR2 YNNKEL (reference sequence). The CDR3 runs to 15 residues. CDR3 nucleotide sequence: TGTGCCAGCAGCCAACGAGGGCGGCTTGCGGATGAGCAGTTCTTC. Its translation is CASSQRGRLADEQFF.

The chain combines TRBV28 with TRBJ1-4; D gene unclear. Per the germline V gene, CDR1 is MDHEN and CDR2 is SYDVKM. The length of the CDR3 is 13 residues. V lost 3 bases and J 7 bases, leaving 9 bases between the germline ends. CDR3 nucleotide sequence: TGTGCCAGCAGTTTCTTGGCAGGTGAAAAACTGTTTTTT. It encodes CASSFLAGEKLFF.

This chain joins TRBV6-5 and TRBJ2-5; perhaps TRBD2 as D (5 bases). The germline CDR1 and CDR2 sequences are MNHEY and SVGAGI. The V end lost 6 bases, the J end lost 6 bases, and 14 bases lay between the germline ends. This CDR3 is 13 amino acids long. Here the CDR3 reads CASRRSGPKTQYF. CDR3 nucleotides: TGTGCCAGCAGGCGAAGCGGACCCAAGACCCAGTACTTC.

This clone was seen a single time. This sequence joins TRBV4-1 and TRBJ2-3; TRBD2 is a possible D gene (5 bases). The ends were cut back, 0 bases at V and 9 bases at J, with 16 bases in the middle. From germline, CDR1 is MGHRA and CDR2 YSYEKL. The length of the CDR3 is 15 residues. CDR3 residues: CASSQDSMRRGTQYF. DNA of the CDR3: TGCGCCAGCAGCCAAGATTCTATGCGTCGGGGAACGCAGTATTTT.

V and J are TRBV7-6 and TRBJ2-7; 7 bases are shared with TRBD1. The CDR3 runs to 17 residues. Germline V gene data show CDR1 as SGHVS and CDR2 as FNYEAQ. Trimming cost V 1 base and J 4 bases; bases outside gene matches: 13. The CDR3 protein is CASSLGSKGAVSYEQYF. The CDR3 coding sequence is TGTGCCAGCAGCTTAGGGTCTAAGGGGGCAGTCTCTTACGAGCAGTACTTC.

The genes are TRBV6-2 or TRBV6-3 and TRBJ2-3, with D possibly TRBD2 on 5 matching bases. The CDR3 is made up of 14 amino acids. The germline V gene has CDR1 MNHEY and CDR2 SVGEGT. The germline V and J ends were trimmed by 2 bases and 4 bases, with 10 bases remaining between them. CDR3: CASSYISRADTQYF. DNA for the CDR3: TGTGCCAGCAGTTACATTTCGCGGGCAGATACGCAGTATTTT.

Worth noting for this clone: Distinct nucleotide sequences in the sample also encode this CDR3. The chain combines TRBV5-1 with TRBJ1-5; D perhaps matches TRBD1 (5 bases). The CDR3 totals 14 residues. Trimming removed 3 bases from V and 3 bases from J, with 10 bases in between. Germline CDR1 reads SGHRS; CDR2 reads YFSETQ. CDR3 sequence (DNA): TGCGCCAGCAGCTCCGGACAACCCAATCAGCCCCAGCATTTT. Residues: CASSSGQPNQPQHF.

V usage is TRBV5-4 and J usage is TRBJ1-1; D call uncertain. Germline V gene sequence: CDR1 SGHNT, CDR2 YYREEE (reference sequence). V was shortened by 2 bases and J by 5 bases, with 7 bases between the two germline ends. The length of the CDR3 is 12 residues. The CDR3 is CASSFLGTEAFF. Written as DNA, the CDR3 is TGTGCCAGCAGCTTTTTGGGGACTGAAGCTTTCTTT. Variable domain in full (rest from reference TRBV5-4 and TRBJ1-1): ETGVTQSPTHLIKTRGQQVTLRCSSQSGHNTVSWYQQALGQGPQFIFQYYREEENGRGNFPPRFSGLQFPNYSSELNVNALELDDSALYLCASSFLGTEAFFGQGTRLTVV.

Note on this clone: A read error may account for a junction end that differs from germline. The chain joins TRBV10-3 to TRBJ1-1; 7 bases match TRBD1. The length of the CDR3 is 12 residues. CDR1 is ENHRY, CDR2 SYGVKD, per germline. CDR3: CAVRDSNTVGGF. CDR3 coding DNA: TGTGCCGTCAGGGACAGTAACACTGTGGGGGGCTTT.

The chain combines TRBV6-1 with TRBJ1-2, with D tentatively TRBD1 (6 bases). The length of the CDR3 is 15 residues. V was shortened by 7 bases and J by 8 bases, with 23 bases between the two germline ends. Germline V lookup: CDR1 MNHNS, CDR2 SASEGT. The chain's CDR3 is CASINTGFYPGGYTF. The CDR3 DNA sequence: TGTGCCAGCATTAACACAGGGTTTTACCCTGGGGGCTACACCTTC.

This clone was counted between two and nine times. The chain couples TRBV13 to TRBJ1-4, with 11 bases aligning to TRBD1. V lost 5 bases and J lost 11; bases outside the gene matches: 7. The germline V gene encodes CDR1 PRHDT and CDR2 FYEKMQ (reference sequence). This CDR3 spans 14 amino acids. CDR3 nucleotide sequence: TGTGCCAGCAGCGACAGGACAGGGGGCAGGAAACTGTTTTTT. Translation gives CASSDRTGGRKLFF.

V usage is TRBV24-1 and J usage is TRBJ2-6; D is undetermined. CDR3 size: 14 residues. Germline loops: CDR1 KGHDR, CDR2 SFDVKD. Trimming left V 7 bases short and J 0 bases short, with 6 bases between. CDR3 sequence: CATRATSGANVLTF. The CDR3 bases are TGTGCCACCAGGGCGACCTCTGGGGCCAACGTCCTGACTTTC.

The genes are TRBV4-1 and TRBJ2-7; D gene uncertain. Germline assignment: CDR1 MGHRA and CDR2 YSYEKL. Between the trimmed V and J ends, which lost 1 base and 6 bases, there was a span of 19 bases. This CDR3 has 16 residues. The CDR3, as DNA: TGCGCCAGCAGCCAAGGTCTCTACAGAAAACTCGGCGAGCAGTACTTC. Translating it yields CASSQGLYRKLGEQYF.

In DNA form, the CDR3 reads TGTGCCAGTAAGACTAACTATGGCTACACCTTC. It is translated as CASKTNYGYTF. This sequence joins TRBV19 and TRBJ1-2; D is ambiguous. Per germline, CDR1 LNHDA and CDR2 SQIVND (reference sequence). V was pared by 7 bases and J by 0 bases, with 3 bases between. The CDR3 consists of 11 residues. Full variable domain (missing parts from reference TRBV19 and TRBJ1-2): DGGITQSPKYLFRKEGQNVTLSCEQNLNHDAMYWYRQDPGQGLRLIYYSQIVNDFQKGDIAEGYSVSREKKESFPLTVTSAQKNPTAFYLCASKTNYGYTFGSGTRLTVV.

This chain connects TRBV5-6 to TRBJ2-7; perhaps TRBD1 as D (6 bases). CDR3 length equals 14 residues. The V end was cut by 4 bases, the J end by 2 bases, with 13 bases between. The V gene's germline CDR1 is SGHDT and CDR2 YYEEEE. CDR3 residues: CASSLPRQAYEQYF. As DNA, the CDR3 is TGTGCCAGCAGCCTCCCCAGACAGGCCTACGAGCAGTACTTC.

The chain carries TRBV30 and TRBJ2-3; 9 nucleotides align to TRBD2. The V gene's germline CDR1 is GTSNPN and CDR2 SVGIG (reference sequence). The CDR3 totals 15 residues. Trimming at V came to 6 bases and at J to 8 bases, leaving 15 bases not matched to a gene. The CDR3 spells CACVAGAPSVGTQYF. The CDR3 DNA follows: TGTGCCTGTGTAGCGGGGGCCCCCTCCGTCGGTACGCAGTATTTT.